This T cell receptor beta chain was sequenced for a study of T cells in Graves' hyperthyroidism and ophthalmopathy. Study conclusions and caveats: Blood also carried most thyroid clonotypes expanded above 0.001.

This clonotype was seen many times. Its antigen is unidentified. Amplified regions were TCR beta CDR3 sequences from RNA transcripts. During a first-round RT-PCR of the TCR CDR3, the HTBI primer set was used. TCRdb ran MiXCR on the multiplex PCR reads and lists one entry per CDR3 protein. The data contain roughly 700,000 distinct CDR3 sequences, roughly 17% of them singletons. Patients were excluded because of uncontrolled infection, other autoimmune disease, pregnancy or lactation. The study based diagnoses on clinical symptoms, serum thyroxine and TRAb, thyroid ultrasound and orbital computed tomography. Fresh peripheral blood, approximately 9.7 ml, was the source of the PBMCs. The CDR3 consists of 14 residues. V dropped 4 bases and J dropped 4 bases, with 11 bases sitting between them. The germline V gene encodes CDR1 MNHEY and CDR2 SMNVEV (reference sequence).

The sequencing input was blood. The rearrangement joins TRBV27 to TRBJ1-5, with unresolved D. This sequence originates from a man aged 50 to 59 with Graves' hyperthyroidism. The CDR3 DNA follows: TGTGCCAGCAGTTCGGCTCAGGTTAATCAGCCCCAGCATTTT. It codes for CASSSAQVNQPQHF.